Listed here are 16 T cell receptor beta chains from one sample, sequenced in a study of type 1 and type 2 diabetes patients. Genomic DNA was the PCR template. Amplification of the beta chain CDR3 used 30 forward and 13 reverse multiplex primers. TCRdb re-derived calls from the multiplex PCR reads in MiXCR, one entry per CDR3 protein. The sample holds under 300,000 distinct CDR3 sequences; 45% to 60% are singletons and the top ten take approximately 14%. What was sequenced was peripheral blood mononuclear cells (PBMCs). The receptor set was obtained from a man aged 18 to 30 with type 2 diabetes.

The V call is TRBV28, the J call TRBJ1-1, with D uncertain. Trimming stripped 2 bases from V and 11 bases from J, with 15 bases between. The CDR3 is made up of 13 amino acids. CDR1 MDHEN and CDR2 SYDVKM come from the germline V gene. In DNA form, the CDR3 reads TGTGCCAGCAGTTTAGGTCACGGAGGGAAGGCTTTCTTT. It translates to CASSLGHGGKAFF.

This clonotype was detected a few times. The chain recombines TRBV6-5 with TRBJ2-2; D unresolved. The V end lost 2 bases, the J end lost 6 bases, and 7 bases lay between the germline ends. This CDR3 spans 13 amino acids. Germline-derived CDR1 and CDR2 are MNHEY and SVGAGI. CDR3 coding DNA: TGTGCCAGCAGTTACGAATCTCCCGGGGAGCTGTTTTTT. It translates to CASSYESPGELFF.

This clonotype was seen only a few times. This chain connects TRBV6-5 to TRBJ1-2; no definite D call. This CDR3 contains 13 residues. CDR1 MNHEY and CDR2 SVGAGI come from the germline V gene. The V gene lost 0 bases and the J gene lost 7 bases, with 9 bases spanning the gap. DNA for the CDR3: TGTGCCAGCAGTTACTCCAAATTGAGTGGCTACACCTTC. Its protein is CASSYSKLSGYTF.

This clonotype showed up many times. The rearrangement links TRBV25-1 to TRBJ1-1; perhaps TRBD1 as D (5 bases). With 3 bases removed from V and 8 bases from J, the gap between germline ends came to 16 bases. CDR3 length: 14 residues. Germline CDR1 MGHDK, CDR2 SYGVNS. Written as DNA, the CDR3 is TGTGCCAGCAGTGATTATACGGGACGTAGCGAAGCTTTCTTT. Its translation: CASSDYTGRSEAFF. The complete variable domain, with remaining parts taken from reference TRBV25-1 and TRBJ1-1, reads EADIYQTPRYLVIGTGKKITLECSQTMGHDKMYWYQQDPGMELHLIHYSYGVNSTEKGDLSSESTVSRIRTEHFPLTLESARPSHTSQYLCASSDYTGRSEAFFGQGTRLTVV.

The chain is built from TRBV18 and TRBJ2-5, with 7 bases matching TRBD1. The ends lost 1 base at V and 2 bases at J; junction bases unmatched: 1. The CDR3 runs to 14 residues. Germline CDR1 and CDR2: KGHSH and LQKENI. The CDR3 region has the DNA TGTGCCAGCTCACCACGGGACAGACAAGAGACCCAGTACTTC. It is translated as CASSPRDRQETQYF.

The rearrangement uses TRBV25-1 and TRBJ1-2; 7 nucleotides align to TRBD1. The junction had 12 bases not matched to a gene; V was cut back by 2 bases and J by 6 bases. This CDR3 contains 16 residues. Looked up from germline, CDR1 is MGHDK and CDR2 is SYGVNS. The CDR3 coding sequence is TGTGCCAGCAGTGAAGCACTCGACAGGGAAACTAATGGCTACACCTTC. This translates into CASSEALDRETNGYTF.

This chain joins TRBV2 and TRBJ1-4, with 7 bases that match TRBD1. The germline V gene has CDR1 SNHLY and CDR2 FYNNEI. This CDR3 is 18 amino acids long. After removal of 2 bases from V and 2 bases from J, the junction contained 11 bases not matched to a gene. Written as DNA, the CDR3 is TGTGCCAGCAGTGAAACCCCCGACAGGGCGTGGACTAATGAAAAACTGTTTTTT. Amino acid sequence: CASSETPDRAWTNEKLFF. Drawing the rest from reference TRBV2 and TRBJ1-4, the complete variable domain is EPEVTQTPSHQVTQMGQEVILRCVPISNHLYFYWYRQILGQKVEFLVSFYNNEISEKSEIFDDQFSVERPDGSNFTLKIRSTKLEDSAMYFCASSETPDRAWTNEKLFFGSGTQLSVL.

This clonotype was counted once. The chain recombines TRBV12-3 or TRBV12-4 with TRBJ2-2; unclear D gene. The CDR3 runs to 13 residues. V was shortened by 5 bases and J by 3 bases, with 7 bases between the two germline ends. Here the CDR3 DNA reads TGTGCCAGCAGTCCCTGGGACACCGGGGAGCTGTTTTTT. This translates into CASSPWDTGELFF.

This clonotype was recorded at least ten times. The chain combines TRBV30 with TRBJ1-1, with D perhaps matching TRBD1 (6 bases). Germline loops: CDR1 GTSNPN, CDR2 SVGIG (reference sequence). CDR3 size: 13 residues. Trimming stripped 7 bases from V and 6 bases from J, with 18 bases between. This chain's CDR3 is CASIVWAGAEAFF. CDR3 bases: TGTGCCTCCATAGTATGGGCAGGGGCTGAAGCTTTCTTT.

Of note for this clonotype: This clone may be a read error of a much larger clone one base away. It is likely a read error, because the conserved phenylalanine at the end of the CDR3 is missing. The chain employs TRBV6-1 and TRBJ1-2; D gene ambiguous. The V gene lost 2 bases and the J gene lost 9 bases, with 7 bases spanning the gap. This CDR3 region has 11 residues. The germline V gene encodes CDR1 MNHNS and CDR2 SASEGT. DNA of the CDR3: TGTGCCAGCAGTGAAATAGGGCGCTACACCTCC. This gives the protein CASSEIGRYTS.

This clonotype was picked up a small number of times. V is TRBV24-1 and J is TRBJ2-1; TRBD1 might be the D (6 bases). Germline V gene lookup returns CDR1 KGHDR and CDR2 SFDVKD. The CDR3 extends over 14 amino acids. Trimming took off 7 bases at V and 9 bases at J, with 18 bases between the two ends. CDR3 protein: CATSSTRGFGEQFF. CDR3 nucleotides: TGTGCCACCAGCTCCACCAGGGGATTTGGTGAGCAGTTCTTC.

This clonotype showed up just a few times. The chain is built from TRBV14 and TRBJ1-1; no definite D call. The CDR3 totals 13 residues. The germline gives CDR1 SGHDN, CDR2 FVKESK. Trimming took off 5 bases at V and 8 bases at J, with 15 bases between the two ends. CDR3 protein: CASSLLGGSEAFF. CDR3 nucleotides: TGTGCCAGCAGCTTATTAGGAGGCTCCGAAGCTTTCTTT.

This rearrangement joins TRBV7-8 to TRBJ2-1, with D possibly matching TRBD2 (5 bases). CDR3 length: 16 residues. Germline CDR1 SGHVS, CDR2 FQNEAQ. V gave up 4 bases and J gave up 3 bases, with 16 bases separating them. CDR3 sequence (DNA): TGTGCCAGCAGCTGGCCCCAGCGGTCCGTCTACAATGAGCAGTTCTTC. Amino acid sequence: CASSWPQRSVYNEQFF.

There are a few counts of this clonotype. The CDR3 region has the DNA TGTGCCAGCAGTTTGGACAGGGCAGCAAATACGCAGTATTTT. The encoded protein is CASSLDRAANTQYF. The chain uses TRBV27 and TRBJ2-3, with 8 bases fitting TRBD1. V trimming: 3 bases; J trimming: 7 bases; junction bases outside the gene matches: 6. From germline, CDR1 is MNHEY and CDR2 SMNVEV (reference sequence). The CDR3 is 14 residues long.

The genes are TRBV7-6 and TRBJ2-3; 7 positions match TRBD2. Germline V CDR1 and CDR2: SGHVS, FNYEAQ. Trimming cost V 2 bases and J 6 bases; bases outside gene matches: 8. The CDR3 is made up of 15 amino acids. CDR3 bases: TGTGCCAGCAGCTTACGACTAGCTATTAAGGATACGCAGTATTTT. Protein sequence: CASSLRLAIKDTQYF.

In this sample, this clonotype turned up a few times. J is TRBJ2-7 and V is TRBV4-3, with TRBD1 matching over 7 bases. The germline CDR1 and CDR2 sequences are LGHNA and YSLEER. Unmatched junction bases numbered 5, after V lost 3 bases and J lost 6 bases. The CDR3 is 13 amino acids. The CDR3 nucleotides are TGCGCCAGCAGCCACCCGGACAGGTCCGAGCAGTACTTC. This gives the protein CASSHPDRSEQYF.